Included here is one T cell receptor (beta chain) sequence, with context. Germline assignment: CDR1 MNHEY and CDR2 SVGAGI. The V gene end was trimmed by 7 bases and the J gene end by 1 base; junction bases not matched to a gene: 1. The CDR3 totals 13 residues. This sample stems from a study of control samples from healthy donors and cancer patients. Produced via immunoSEQ multiplex PCR; TCRdb's table is partial and in-frame only. Of about 150,000 clones listed, 75% to 95% were seen once; the top ten hold approximately 2.9%. V usage is TRBV6-5 and J usage is TRBJ2-4, with 7 bases aligning to TRBD1. The TCR originated in a man younger than 40 in good health. Material for sequencing was blood. Here the CDR3 DNA reads TGTGCCAGCAAACAGGGGGCCAAAAACATTCAGTACTTC. This translates into CASKQGAKNIQYF.